The 31 T cell receptor beta chains below were found in one sample sequenced in a study of metastatic and nonmetastatic thyroid tumors. Patients underwent thyroid surgery, and none had received any treatment before it. TCRdb re-clonotyped the PCR reads via MiXCR. The sample records 20,000 or so clones, 27% being singletons. Material for sequencing was blood. These TCRs come from a female donor with papillary thyroid cancer or a benign thyroid nodule (not recorded which). Some clones in this sample may be carry-over from other donors' samples.

The rearrangement uses TRBV3-1 and TRBJ2-7; D gene unclear. Trimming left V 4 bases short and J 1 base short, with 5 bases between. The CDR3 has 12 amino acids. The V gene's germline CDR1 is LGHDT and CDR2 YNNKEL (reference sequence). DNA for the CDR3: TGTGCCAGCAGCCGAACATCCTACGAGCAGTACTTC. This translates into CASSRTSYEQYF.

This clone is medium-sized in the sample. The rearrangement links TRBV20-1 to TRBJ2-7; 10 bases are shared with TRBD2. Per the germline V gene, CDR1 is DFQATT and CDR2 is SNEGSKA (reference sequence). The ends lost 1 base at V and 1 base at J; junction bases unmatched: 4. The CDR3 sequence is 15 residues long. The CDR3 DNA reads TGCAGTGCTAGAGGTGGGACTAGCGAATCCTACGAGCAGTACTTC. This gives the protein CSARGGTSESYEQYF.

This sequence joins TRBV5-1 and TRBJ1-1; D may be TRBD1 (6 bases). The ends were cut back, 1 base at V and 7 bases at J, with 20 bases in the middle. The CDR3 extends over 16 amino acids. Per the germline V gene, CDR1 is SGHRS and CDR2 is YFSETQ. CDR3 sequence (DNA): TGCGCCAGCAGCTTGAATATGAGATCCAGGGGCTATGAAGCTTTCTTT. Encoded protein: CASSLNMRSRGYEAFF.

This clone has more than one count but fewer than ten. The rearrangement uses TRBV6-1 and TRBJ1-3; D is unresolved. From germline, CDR1 is MNHNS and CDR2 SASEGT. This CDR3 comprises 15 residues. With 6 bases removed from V and 8 bases from J, the gap between germline ends came to 20 bases. This CDR3 is CASRPLGTLDYTIYF. The CDR3 DNA reads TGTGCCAGCAGGCCACTTGGAACGTTGGATTACACCATATATTTT.

Comment on this clone: Other nucleotide sequences in the sample specify the same CDR3. The chain has TRBV6-1 and TRBJ2-7, with TRBD2 matching 7 bases. J gave up 2 bases and V 8 bases, and 0 bases lay outside the gene matches. The CDR3 loop spans 11 amino acids. Germline V gives CDR1 MNHNS, CDR2 SASEGT. In DNA form, the CDR3 reads TGTGCCAGCGGGAGGGCCTACGAGCAGTACTTC. Protein: CASGRAYEQYF.

The chain joins TRBV7-2 to TRBJ1-1; possible D gene TRBD1, 6 bases. Per the germline V gene, CDR1 is SGHTA and CDR2 is FQGNSA. The CDR3 extends over 14 amino acids. The V end lost 8 bases, the J end lost 7 bases, and 20 bases lay between the germline ends. This CDR3 reads CASVTRRGRVEAFF. CDR3 nucleotide sequence: TGTGCCAGCGTCACTCGGCGGGGGCGAGTTGAAGCTTTCTTT.

The rearrangement joins TRBV7-2 to TRBJ1-6, with 9 bases aligning to TRBD1. The CDR3 is 15 residues long. V shed 5 bases and J 8 bases; nucleotides not matched to a gene: 7. The germline V gene has CDR1 SGHTA and CDR2 FQGNSA. The CDR3 region has the DNA TGTGCCAGCAGCCCACAGGGGGCGGGGTATTCACCCCTCCACTTT. Its translation is CASSPQGAGYSPLHF. Full variable domain (rest looked up from reference TRBV7-2 and TRBJ1-6): GAGVSQSPSNKVTEKGKDVELRCDPISGHTALYWYRQSLGQGLEFLIYFQGNSAPDKSGLPSDRFSAERTGGSVSTLTIQRTQQEDSAVYLCASSPQGAGYSPLHFGNGTRLTVT.

The V call is TRBV9, the J call TRBJ2-1; tentatively, D is TRBD2 (5 bases). CDR1 and CDR2 (germline): SGDLS, YYNGEE. The germline V and J ends were trimmed by 2 bases and 4 bases, with 19 bases remaining between them. The CDR3 sequence is 17 residues long. CDR3 nucleotide sequence: TGTGCCAGCAGCGTCGTCCGCTCCGGGAACCCTTACAATGAGCAGTTCTTC. Translation: CASSVVRSGNPYNEQFF.

This clone ranks as medium-sized. The gene calls are TRBV27 and TRBJ2-7, with 7 bases aligning to TRBD2. Germline trimming cut 6 bases from V and 0 bases from J; bases unmatched to any gene: 11. This CDR3 spans 16 amino acids. Germline V gene sequence: CDR1 MNHEY, CDR2 SMNVEV (reference sequence). In nucleotides, the CDR3 is TGTGCCAGCAGCATAATAGCGGGCGTGCCCTCCTACGAGCAGTACTTC. This encodes CASSIIAGVPSYEQYF.

This clone was found a few times. Sequence at one end of the junction differs from germline and may be a read error. The chain links TRBV6-4 to TRBJ2-3; tentative D call: TRBD2 (5 bases). Germline V gene lookup returns CDR1 MRHNA and CDR2 SNTAGT. The CDR3 is made up of 15 amino acids. The CDR3 nucleotides read TGTGCCAGCGGTGACTCTTGGGGAGTGGTCGATACGCAGTATTTT. Amino acid sequence: CASGDSWGVVDTQYF.

The genes are TRBV20-1 and TRBJ1-1; no definite D call. The germline gives CDR1 DFQATT, CDR2 SNEGSKA (reference sequence). The V end lost 6 bases, the J end lost 0 bases, and 14 bases lay between the germline ends. The CDR3 is 14 residues long. CDR3 coding DNA: TGCAGTGCCCGAAACAATCTTATGAACACTGAAGCTTTCTTT. It translates to CSARNNLMNTEAFF.

This clone occurred many times. The chain employs TRBV7-3 and TRBJ2-1, with D possibly being TRBD1 or TRBD2 (5 bases each). Germline CDR1 reads SGHTA; CDR2 reads FQGTGA. The CDR3 runs 17 residues. V lost 1 base to trimming and J lost 0 bases, with 13 bases between them. The CDR3 coding sequence is TGTGCCAGCAGCTTAAACGGGGCGGAGAGCTCCTACAATGAGCAGTTCTTC. The encoded protein is CASSLNGAESSYNEQFF.

The V and J genes are TRBV6-2 or TRBV6-3 and TRBJ2-7; 8 nucleotides line up with TRBD1. This CDR3 comprises 15 residues. Germline assignment: CDR1 MNHEY and CDR2 SVGEGT. V shed 4 bases and J 0 bases; nucleotides not matched to a gene: 5. This CDR3 reads CASSFPGQDSYEQYF. The CDR3 DNA sequence: TGTGCCAGCAGTTTTCCGGGACAGGACTCCTACGAGCAGTACTTC.

J is TRBJ2-7 and V is TRBV20-1; D perhaps matches TRBD2 (6 bases). V was clipped by 6 bases and J by 5 bases, with 11 bases between them. CDR1 is DFQATT and CDR2 is SNEGSKA in the germline V gene (reference sequence). This CDR3 contains 11 residues. DNA for the CDR3: TGCAGTGCCAGCTGGGGGGACGAGCAGTACTTC. Translation: CSASWGDEQYF.

This clone was seen at least ten times. The chain employs TRBV5-1 and TRBJ1-1; perhaps TRBD1 as D (6 bases). V shed 4 bases and J shed 6 bases, with 25 bases lying between them. The germline CDR1 and CDR2 sequences are SGHRS and YFSETQ. The CDR3 loop spans 17 amino acids. CDR3 in amino acids: CASSPRGTDSSHAEAFF. CDR3 in DNA: TGCGCCAGCAGCCCCCGGGGCACGGACAGCTCCCACGCTGAAGCTTTCTTT.

This clone showed up just once. V usage is TRBV4-1 and J usage is TRBJ1-4; 7 bases fit TRBD1. This CDR3 contains 16 residues. Germline V gene lookup returns CDR1 MGHRA and CDR2 YSYEKL. V was clipped by 4 bases and J by 11 bases; unmatched bases: 16. CDR3 protein: CASSPQPRLTGWKLFF. As DNA, the CDR3 is TGCGCCAGCAGCCCCCAACCTCGCTTGACAGGGTGGAAACTGTTTTTT.

Regarding this clone: One end of the junction is discordant with germline, which a read error may explain. The chain combines TRBV20-1 with TRBJ2-4; 11 bases fit TRBD1. Per germline, CDR1 DFQATT and CDR2 SNEGSKA (reference sequence). The CDR3 is made up of 16 amino acids. This chain's CDR3 is CSARPGQGETKKIQYF. CDR3 coding DNA: TGCAGTGCGAGACCGGGACAGGGGGAGACAAAAAAAATTCAGTACTTC.

This clone is medium-sized (0.01 to 0.1%) within its sample. This sequence joins TRBV28 and TRBJ1-3; the D gene is possibly TRBD1 (5 bases). This CDR3 spans 15 amino acids. In germline, CDR1 is MDHEN, CDR2 SYDVKM. V gave up 7 bases and J gave up 3 bases, with 16 bases separating them. The CDR3 sequence: CASTTPGGGGNTIYF. The DNA of the CDR3 is TGTGCCAGCACTACACCGGGGGGAGGTGGAAACACCATATATTTT.

A remark on this clone: The junction departs from germline at one end; a sequencing error may be responsible. The chain is built from TRBV6-1 and TRBJ2-5; TRBD2 matches at 10 bases. CDR3 size: 19 residues. Germline V gene lookup returns CDR1 MNHNS and CDR2 SASEGT. The DNA of the CDR3 is TGTGCCAGCAGTAGATATAGCGGGAGGCCTGACCCGGAACGAGAGACCAAGTACTTC. The encoded protein is CASSRYSGRPDPERETKYF.

By share, this clone ranks as medium-sized. The rearrangement joins TRBV10-3 to TRBJ1-5; 7 positions agree with TRBD1. This CDR3 is built from 13 residues. V was pared by 6 bases and J by 4 bases, with 3 bases of the junction left unmatched. CDR1 is ENHRY, CDR2 SYGVKD, per germline. CDR3 sequence: CAIRGGQNQPQHF. CDR3 coding DNA: TGTGCCATCAGGGGGGGACAGAATCAGCCCCAGCATTTT.

Many counts were recorded for this clone. The rearrangement uses TRBV4-3 and TRBJ2-7; TRBD2 aligns across 11 bases. With 0 bases clipped from V and 4 bases from J, the junction kept 5 bases outside the gene matches. Germline CDR1 is LGHNA and CDR2 is YSLEER. The CDR3 length is 16 residues. CDR3 sequence: CASSQDTSGSLYEQYF. CDR3 DNA sequence: TGCGCCAGCAGCCAAGATACTAGCGGGAGCTTGTACGAGCAGTACTTC.

This clone was seen at least ten times. This chain links TRBV4-3 with TRBJ2-6; 11 bases agree with TRBD1. Trimming at V came to 4 bases and at J to 0 bases, leaving 2 bases not matched to a gene. The V gene's germline CDR1 is LGHNA and CDR2 YSLEER. The length of the CDR3 is 17 residues. The CDR3 DNA is TGCGCCAGCAGCCTCGGACAGGGGGCCTCTGGGGCCAACGTCCTGACTTTC. This gives the protein CASSLGQGASGANVLTF.

The chain carries TRBV6-1 and TRBJ1-1; a possible D gene is TRBD1 (6 bases). With 6 bases removed from V and 5 bases from J, the gap between germline ends came to 19 bases. CDR3 length equals 15 residues. Per the germline V gene, CDR1 is MNHNS and CDR2 is SASEGT. This CDR3 is CASRVHRAPGTEAFF. In DNA form, the CDR3 reads TGTGCCAGCAGAGTACACAGGGCCCCAGGGACTGAAGCTTTCTTT.

This clone was detected many times. The chain couples TRBV2 to TRBJ1-3; D gene uncertain. The CDR3 totals 11 residues. Germline lookup yields CDR1 SNHLY and CDR2 FYNNEI. V was pared by 8 bases and J by 4 bases, with 6 bases between. The CDR3 region is CASDEGNTIYF. The CDR3 nucleotides read TGTGCCAGCGATGAAGGAAACACCATATATTTT. Variable domain in full (rest from reference TRBV2 and TRBJ1-3): EPEVTQTPSHQVTQMGQEVILRCVPISNHLYFYWYRQILGQKVEFLVSFYNNEISEKSEIFDDQFSVERPDGSNFTLKIRSTKLEDSAMYFCASDEGNTIYFGEGSWLTVV.

This sequence joins TRBV30 and TRBJ2-7; a weak D match, TRBD1 (5 bases). V lost 3 bases and J 2 bases, leaving 11 bases between the germline ends. The CDR3 extends over 13 amino acids. Germline lookup yields CDR1 GTSNPN and CDR2 SVGIG (reference sequence). The CDR3 protein is CAWRKGQAYEQYF. The DNA for the CDR3 is TGTGCCTGGAGAAAGGGGCAAGCCTACGAGCAGTACTTC.

Ten or more counts support this clone. The V call is TRBV20-1, the J call TRBJ2-7, with D possibly called TRBD1 or TRBD2 (5 bases each). The germline V gene has CDR1 DFQATT and CDR2 SNEGSKA (reference sequence). The CDR3 runs 13 residues. The germline V and J ends were trimmed by 6 bases and 1 base, with 13 bases remaining between them. CDR3 region: CSAKLGVSYEQYF. The CDR3 region has the DNA TGCAGTGCCAAACTGGGGGTATCCTACGAGCAGTACTTC.

In its sample, this clone was seen many times. This chain connects TRBV18 to TRBJ2-5, with D perhaps matching TRBD2 (5 bases). CDR1 is KGHSH and CDR2 is LQKENI in the germline V gene. V lost 3 bases, J lost 1 base, and 9 bases lay in between. CDR3 size: 14 residues. CDR3: CASSPTDFQETQYF. The CDR3 nucleotides are TGTGCCAGCTCACCTACGGACTTCCAAGAGACCCAGTACTTC.

V gene TRBV6-2 or TRBV6-3 combines with J gene TRBJ2-1; 9 bases map to TRBD2. J gave up 1 base and V 4 bases, and 5 bases lay outside the gene matches. The CDR3 extends over 16 amino acids. Germline CDR1 and CDR2: MNHEY and SVGEGT. This CDR3 reads CASSFPSGESYNEQFF. DNA of the CDR3: TGTGCCAGCAGTTTTCCTAGCGGGGAATCCTACAATGAGCAGTTCTTC.

This clone occurred a few times. This sequence joins TRBV12-3 or TRBV12-4 and TRBJ2-1; 13 bases line up with TRBD2. The CDR3 totals 15 residues. V was clipped by 6 bases and J by 9 bases; unmatched bases: 8. Here the CDR3 DNA reads TGTGCCAGCAGGGATACGGGACTAGCGGGATTTGAGCAGTTCTTC. Protein product: CASRDTGLAGFEQFF.

This clone was observed a handful of times. The V gene is TRBV20-1, the J gene TRBJ1-1; a weak D match, TRBD1 (6 bases). Germline V gene lookup returns CDR1 DFQATT and CDR2 SNEGSKA (reference sequence). CDR3 size: 11 residues. V was clipped by 3 bases and J by 9 bases, with 11 bases between them. CDR3 bases: TGCAGTGCTAGGATACAGGGTCAAGCTTTCTTT. Translating it yields CSARIQGQAFF.

This clone came up many times. This chain links TRBV7-9 with TRBJ2-2; D remains ambiguous. In germline, CDR1 is SEHNR, CDR2 FQNEAQ (reference sequence). CDR3 length equals 13 residues. V shed 7 bases and J shed 7 bases, with 13 bases lying between them. The CDR3 DNA is TGTGCCAGCAACTTGGGGTTTGACGGGGAGCTGTTTTTT. This translates into CASNLGFDGELFF.